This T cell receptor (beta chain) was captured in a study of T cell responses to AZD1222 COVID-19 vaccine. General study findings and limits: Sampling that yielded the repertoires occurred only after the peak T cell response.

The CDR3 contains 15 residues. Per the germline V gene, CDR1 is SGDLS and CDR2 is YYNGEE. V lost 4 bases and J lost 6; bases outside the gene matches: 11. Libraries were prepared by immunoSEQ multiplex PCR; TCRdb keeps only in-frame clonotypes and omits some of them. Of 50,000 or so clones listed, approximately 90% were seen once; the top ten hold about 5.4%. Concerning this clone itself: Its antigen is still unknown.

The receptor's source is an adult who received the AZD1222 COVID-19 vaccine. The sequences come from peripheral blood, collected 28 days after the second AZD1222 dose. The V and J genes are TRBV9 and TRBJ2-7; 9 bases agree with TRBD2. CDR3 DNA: TGTGCCAGCAGCAAAGGGGCTAGCGGGGCGTCCGAGCAGTACTTC. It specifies CASSKGASGASEQYF. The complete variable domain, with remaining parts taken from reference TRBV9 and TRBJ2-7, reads DSGVTQTPKHLITATGQRVTLRCSPRSGDLSVYWYQQSLDQGLQFLIQYYNGEERAKGNILERFSAQQFPDLHSELNLSSLELGDSALYFCASSKGASGASEQYFGPGTRLTVT.